Sequencing of this T cell receptor beta chain was carried out in a study of metastatic and nonmetastatic thyroid tumors. TCRdb re-processed the PCR reads through MiXCR. This table has thousands of clones, 35% appearing once. None of the patients had undergone any treatment ahead of thyroid surgery. Per germline, CDR1 MNHEY and CDR2 SMNVEV (reference sequence). The CDR3 totals 13 residues. Deletions cut 10 bases from V and 9 bases from J, with 16 bases between. The V call is TRBV27, the J call TRBJ1-6, with D unclear. The clonotype comes from a female donor with papillary thyroid cancer or a benign thyroid nodule (not recorded which). Some clones in this sample may be carry-over from other donors' samples. Sequenced sample: adjacent normal tissue. The CDR3 region has the DNA TGTGCCACCCGGGAGTCAGAGGGTTCACCCCTCCACTTT. Translation: CATRESEGSPLHF.